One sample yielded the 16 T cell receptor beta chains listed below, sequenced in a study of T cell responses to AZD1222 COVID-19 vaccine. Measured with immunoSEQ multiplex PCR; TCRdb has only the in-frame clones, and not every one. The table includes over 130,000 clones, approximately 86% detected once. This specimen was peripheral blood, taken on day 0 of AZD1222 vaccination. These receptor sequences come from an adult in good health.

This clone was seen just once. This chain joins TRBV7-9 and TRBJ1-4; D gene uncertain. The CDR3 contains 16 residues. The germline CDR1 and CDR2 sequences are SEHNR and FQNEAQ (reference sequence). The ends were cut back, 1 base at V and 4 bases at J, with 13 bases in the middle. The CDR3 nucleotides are TGTGCCAGCAGCTTAGGTCGGGAGGATTTTAATGAAAAACTGTTTTTT. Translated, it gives CASSLGREDFNEKLFF.

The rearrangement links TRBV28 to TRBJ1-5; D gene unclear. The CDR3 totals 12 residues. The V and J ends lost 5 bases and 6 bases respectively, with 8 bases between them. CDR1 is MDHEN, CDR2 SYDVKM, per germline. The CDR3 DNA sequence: TGTGCCAGCAGTGCGGGAAGTCAGCCCCAGCATTTT. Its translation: CASSAGSQPQHF.

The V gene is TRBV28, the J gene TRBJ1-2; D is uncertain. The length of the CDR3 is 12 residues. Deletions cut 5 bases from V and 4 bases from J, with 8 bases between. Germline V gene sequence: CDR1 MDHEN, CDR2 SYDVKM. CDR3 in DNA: TGTGCCAGCAGTCCTGGGATCTATGGCTACACCTTC. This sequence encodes CASSPGIYGYTF.

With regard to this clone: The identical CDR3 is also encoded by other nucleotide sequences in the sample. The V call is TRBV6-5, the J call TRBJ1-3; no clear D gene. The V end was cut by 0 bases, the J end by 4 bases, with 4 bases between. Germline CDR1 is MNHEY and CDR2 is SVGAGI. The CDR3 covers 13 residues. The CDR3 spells CASSYSRGNTIYF. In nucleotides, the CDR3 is TGTGCCAGCAGTTACTCGAGAGGAAACACCATATATTTT.

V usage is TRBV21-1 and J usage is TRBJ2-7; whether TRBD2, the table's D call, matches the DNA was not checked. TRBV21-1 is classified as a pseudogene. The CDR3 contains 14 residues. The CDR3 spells CASSKFDGAYEQYF. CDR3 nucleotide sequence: TGTGCCAGCAGCAAATTTGATGGAGCCTACGAGCAGTACTTC.

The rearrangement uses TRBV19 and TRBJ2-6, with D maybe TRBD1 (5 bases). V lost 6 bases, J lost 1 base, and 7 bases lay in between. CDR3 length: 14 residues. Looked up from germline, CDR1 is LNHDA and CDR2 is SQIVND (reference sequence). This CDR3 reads CASRPGSGANVLTF. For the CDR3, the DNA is TGTGCCAGTAGACCAGGGTCTGGGGCCAACGTCCTGACTTTC.

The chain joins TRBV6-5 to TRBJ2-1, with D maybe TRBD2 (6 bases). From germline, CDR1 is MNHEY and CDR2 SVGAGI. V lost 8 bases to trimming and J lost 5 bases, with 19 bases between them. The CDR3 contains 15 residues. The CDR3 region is CASFRGSQDHNEQFF. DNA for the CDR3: TGTGCCAGCTTCCGGGGGTCCCAAGATCACAATGAGCAGTTCTTC.

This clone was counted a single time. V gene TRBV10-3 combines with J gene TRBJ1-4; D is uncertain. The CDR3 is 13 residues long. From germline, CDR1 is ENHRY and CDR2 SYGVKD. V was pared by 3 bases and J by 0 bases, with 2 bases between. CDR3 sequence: CAISDTTNEKLFF. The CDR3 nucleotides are TGTGCCATCAGTGACACAACTAATGAAAAACTGTTTTTT.

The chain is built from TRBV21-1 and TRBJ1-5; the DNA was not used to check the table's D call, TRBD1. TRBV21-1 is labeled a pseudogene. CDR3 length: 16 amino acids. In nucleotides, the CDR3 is TGTGCCAGCAGCAATTACAGGGTCCCTAGCAATCAGCCCCAGCATTTT. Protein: CASSNYRVPSNQPQHF.

The DNA for the CDR3 is TGTGCCAGCAGCTTCCACCCTAGCGGGCTCCTCACAGATACGCAGTATTTT. Translated: CASSFHPSGLLTDTQYF. The V call is TRBV11-2, the J call TRBJ2-3, with 8 bases that match TRBD2. Germline lookup yields CDR1 SGHAT and CDR2 FQNNGV. The CDR3 consists of 17 residues. J gave up 2 bases and V 3 bases, and 10 bases lay outside the gene matches.

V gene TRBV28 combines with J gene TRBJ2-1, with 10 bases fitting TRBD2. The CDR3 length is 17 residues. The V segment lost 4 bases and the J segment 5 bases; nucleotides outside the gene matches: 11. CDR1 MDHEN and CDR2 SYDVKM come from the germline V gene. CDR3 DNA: TGTGCCAGCAGTTCTAATAAAATAGCGGGAGGCCACAATGAGCAGTTCTTC. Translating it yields CASSSNKIAGGHNEQFF.

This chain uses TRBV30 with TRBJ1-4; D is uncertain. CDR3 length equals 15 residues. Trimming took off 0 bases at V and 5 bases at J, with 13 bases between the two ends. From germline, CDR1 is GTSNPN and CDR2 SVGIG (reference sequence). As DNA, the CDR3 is TGTGCCTGGAGTGTATATGCGTCAGGAAATGAAAAACTGTTTTTT. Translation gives CAWSVYASGNEKLFF.

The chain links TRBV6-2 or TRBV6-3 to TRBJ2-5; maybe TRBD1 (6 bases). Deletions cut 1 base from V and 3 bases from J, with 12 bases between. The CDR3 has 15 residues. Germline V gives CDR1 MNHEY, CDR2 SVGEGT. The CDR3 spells CASSYWGTTKETQYF. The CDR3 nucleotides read TGTGCCAGCAGTTACTGGGGGACAACTAAAGAGACCCAGTACTTC.

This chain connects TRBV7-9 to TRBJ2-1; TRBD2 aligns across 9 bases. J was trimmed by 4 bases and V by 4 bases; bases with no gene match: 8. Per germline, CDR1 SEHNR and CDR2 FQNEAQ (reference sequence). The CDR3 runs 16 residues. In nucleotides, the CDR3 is TGTGCCAGCAGCTCCCTTAGCGGGAGCCGTTACAATGAGCAGTTCTTC. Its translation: CASSSLSGSRYNEQFF. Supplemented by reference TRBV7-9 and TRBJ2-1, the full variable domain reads DTGVSQNPRHKITKRGQNVTFRCDPISEHNRLYWYRQTLGQGPEFLTYFQNEAQLEKSRLLSDRFSAERPKGSFSTLEIQRTEQGDSAMYLCASSSLSGSRYNEQFFGPGTRLTVL.

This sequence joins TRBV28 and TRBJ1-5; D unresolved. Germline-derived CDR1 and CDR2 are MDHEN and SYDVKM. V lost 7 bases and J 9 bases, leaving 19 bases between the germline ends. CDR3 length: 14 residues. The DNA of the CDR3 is TGTGCCAGCACCCAAACCCATACTGCGTGGCCCCAGCATTTT. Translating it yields CASTQTHTAWPQHF. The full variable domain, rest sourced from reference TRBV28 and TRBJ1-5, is DVKVTQSSRYLVKRTGEKVFLECVQDMDHENMFWYRQDPGLGLRLIYFSYDVKMKEKGDIPEGYSVSREKKERFSLILESASTNQTSMYLCASTQTHTAWPQHFGDGTRLSIL.

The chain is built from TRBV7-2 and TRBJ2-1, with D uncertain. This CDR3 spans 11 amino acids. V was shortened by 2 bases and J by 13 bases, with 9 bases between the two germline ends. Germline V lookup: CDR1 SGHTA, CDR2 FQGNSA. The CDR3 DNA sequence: TGTGCCAGCAGCTTATTCTGGGCCCAGTTCTTC. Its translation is CASSLFWAQFF.